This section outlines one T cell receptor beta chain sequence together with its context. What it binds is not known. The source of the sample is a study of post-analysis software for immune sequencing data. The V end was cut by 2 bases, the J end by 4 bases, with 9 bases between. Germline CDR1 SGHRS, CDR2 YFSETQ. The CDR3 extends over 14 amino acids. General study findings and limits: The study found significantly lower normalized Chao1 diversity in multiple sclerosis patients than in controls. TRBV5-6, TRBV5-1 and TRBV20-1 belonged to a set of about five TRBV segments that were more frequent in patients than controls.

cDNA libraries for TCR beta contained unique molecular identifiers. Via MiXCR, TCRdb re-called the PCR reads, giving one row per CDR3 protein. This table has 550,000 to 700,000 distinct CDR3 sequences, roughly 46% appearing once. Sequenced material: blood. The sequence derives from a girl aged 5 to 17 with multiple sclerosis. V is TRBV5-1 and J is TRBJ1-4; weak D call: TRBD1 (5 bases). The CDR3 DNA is TGCGCCAGCAGCTTTGGGGCGAGTAATGAAAAACTGTTTTTT. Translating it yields CASSFGASNEKLFF.